Given below is one T cell receptor (beta chain) in context. This entry is derived from a study of blood T cell repertoires in COVID-19. Study context: Whether acute or convalescent, the COVID-19 samples came from the United States, Italy and Spain.

CDR3 size: 16 residues. V gave up 0 bases and J gave up 1 base, with 13 bases separating them. In germline, CDR1 is SGHKS, CDR2 YYEKEE (reference sequence). How the authors handled the data: How many nucleated cells were present was estimated from reference gene primer amplification. Measured with immunoSEQ multiplex PCR; TCRdb has only the in-frame clones, and not every one. That table gives V, J and clone size, and the DNA gave D and trimming. The profile shows under 200,000 clones, over 70% of them singletons. This receptor was identified in an elderly woman with active or convalescent COVID-19. This chain joins TRBV5-5 and TRBJ1-1; D is possibly TRBD1 (6 bases). Material for sequencing was peripheral blood. DNA of the CDR3: TGTGCCAGCAGCTTGGAGGGGGGGCTGTGGAACACTGAAGCTTTCTTT. Translating it yields CASSLEGGLWNTEAFF.